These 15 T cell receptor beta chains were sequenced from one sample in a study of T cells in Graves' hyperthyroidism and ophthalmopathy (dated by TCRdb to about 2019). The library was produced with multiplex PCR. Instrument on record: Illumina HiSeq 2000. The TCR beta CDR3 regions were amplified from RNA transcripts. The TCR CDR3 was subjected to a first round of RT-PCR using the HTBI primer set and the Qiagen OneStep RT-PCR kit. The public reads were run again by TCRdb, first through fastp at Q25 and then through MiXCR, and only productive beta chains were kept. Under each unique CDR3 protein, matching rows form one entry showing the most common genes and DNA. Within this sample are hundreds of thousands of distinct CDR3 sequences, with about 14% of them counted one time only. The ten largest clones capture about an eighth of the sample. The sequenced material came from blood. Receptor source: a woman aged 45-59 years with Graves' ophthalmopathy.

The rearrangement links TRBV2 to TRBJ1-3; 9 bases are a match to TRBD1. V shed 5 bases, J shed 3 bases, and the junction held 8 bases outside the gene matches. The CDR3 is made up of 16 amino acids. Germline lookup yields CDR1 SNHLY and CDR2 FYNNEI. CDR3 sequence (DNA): TGTGCCAGCAGTAAGGACAGGGGAAAAAGTGGAAACACCATATATTTT. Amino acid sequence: CASSKDRGKSGNTIYF.

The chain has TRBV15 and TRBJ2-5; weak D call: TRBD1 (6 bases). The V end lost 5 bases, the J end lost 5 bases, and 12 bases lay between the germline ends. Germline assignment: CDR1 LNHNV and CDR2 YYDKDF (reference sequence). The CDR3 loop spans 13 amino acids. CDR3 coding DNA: TGTGCCACCAGCCGCGTGGGGGCGGAGACCCAGTACTTC. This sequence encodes CATSRVGAETQYF.

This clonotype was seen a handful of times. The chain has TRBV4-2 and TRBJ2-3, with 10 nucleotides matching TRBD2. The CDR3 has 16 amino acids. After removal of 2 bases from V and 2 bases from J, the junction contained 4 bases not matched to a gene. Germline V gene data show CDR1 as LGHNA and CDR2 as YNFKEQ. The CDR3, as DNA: TGTGCCAGCAGCCAAACAGCGGGAGGGGTCACAGATACGCAGTATTTT. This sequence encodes CASSQTAGGVTDTQYF.

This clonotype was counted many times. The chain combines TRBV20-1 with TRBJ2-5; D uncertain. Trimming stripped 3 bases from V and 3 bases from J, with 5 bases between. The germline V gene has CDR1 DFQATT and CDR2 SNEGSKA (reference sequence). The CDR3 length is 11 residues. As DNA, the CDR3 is TGCAGTGCTAGCGGAAAAGAGACCCAGTACTTC. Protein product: CSASGKETQYF.

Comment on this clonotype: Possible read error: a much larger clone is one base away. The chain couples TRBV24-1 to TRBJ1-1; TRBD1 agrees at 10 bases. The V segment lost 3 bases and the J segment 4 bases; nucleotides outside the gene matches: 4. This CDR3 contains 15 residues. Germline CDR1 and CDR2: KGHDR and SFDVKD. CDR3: CATSDKTGGTTEAFF. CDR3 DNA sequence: TGTGCCACCAGTGATAAGACAGGGGGCACCACTGAAGCTTTCTTT.

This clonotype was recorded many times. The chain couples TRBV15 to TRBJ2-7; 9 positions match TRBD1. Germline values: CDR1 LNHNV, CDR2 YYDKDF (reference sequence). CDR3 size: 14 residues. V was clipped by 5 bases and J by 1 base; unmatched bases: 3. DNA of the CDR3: TGTGCCACCAGCTCCGGGACAGGGTCCTACGAGCAGTACTTC. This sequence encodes CATSSGTGSYEQYF.

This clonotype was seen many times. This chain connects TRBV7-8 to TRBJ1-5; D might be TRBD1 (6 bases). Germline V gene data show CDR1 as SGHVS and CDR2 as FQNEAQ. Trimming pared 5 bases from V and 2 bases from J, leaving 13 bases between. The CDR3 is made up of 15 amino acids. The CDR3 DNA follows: TGTGCCAGCAGCCAGGCGGGGGCGGGCAATCAGCCCCAGCATTTT. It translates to CASSQAGAGNQPQHF.

CDR3 region: CASSLNRIGQGAREQYF. The CDR3 nucleotides are TGTGCCAGCAGCTTAAATCGTATTGGACAGGGGGCGCGTGAGCAGTACTTC. The J gene is TRBJ2-7, the V gene TRBV7-2, with 11 bases matching TRBD1. With 2 bases clipped from V and 7 bases from J, the junction kept 13 bases outside the gene matches. Germline CDR1 reads SGHTA; CDR2 reads FQGNSA. This CDR3 spans 17 amino acids.

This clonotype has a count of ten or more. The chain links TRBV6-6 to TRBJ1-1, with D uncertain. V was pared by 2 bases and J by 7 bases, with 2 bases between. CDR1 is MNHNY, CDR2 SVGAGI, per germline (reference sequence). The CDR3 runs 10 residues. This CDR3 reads CASSYNEAFF. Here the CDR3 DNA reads TGTGCCAGCAGTTACAATGAAGCTTTCTTT.

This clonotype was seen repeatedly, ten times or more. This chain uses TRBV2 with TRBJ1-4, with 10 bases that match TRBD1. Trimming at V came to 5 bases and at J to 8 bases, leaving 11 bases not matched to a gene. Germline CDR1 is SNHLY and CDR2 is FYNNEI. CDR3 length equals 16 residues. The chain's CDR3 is CASSRDRGRIGEKLFF. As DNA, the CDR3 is TGTGCCAGCAGTAGAGACAGGGGGCGCATAGGAGAAAAACTGTTTTTT.

The CDR3 nucleotides read TGTGCCAGTAGTAGTGAAACTGGGACAGGGTTCGCAGATACGCAGTATTTT. Translation gives CASSSETGTGFADTQYF. The chain joins TRBV19 to TRBJ2-3; 9 bases fit TRBD1. The CDR3 totals 17 residues. Germline V gene sequence: CDR1 LNHDA, CDR2 SQIVND (reference sequence). Trimming at V came to 4 bases and at J to 4 bases, leaving 12 bases not matched to a gene.

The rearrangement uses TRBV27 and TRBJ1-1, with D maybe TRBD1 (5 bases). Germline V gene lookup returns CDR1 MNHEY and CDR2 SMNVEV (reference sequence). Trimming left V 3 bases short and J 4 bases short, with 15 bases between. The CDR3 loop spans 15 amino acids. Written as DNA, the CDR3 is TGTGCCAGCAGTTTCGCTCCGGGACCAAGCACTGAAGCTTTCTTT. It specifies CASSFAPGPSTEAFF.

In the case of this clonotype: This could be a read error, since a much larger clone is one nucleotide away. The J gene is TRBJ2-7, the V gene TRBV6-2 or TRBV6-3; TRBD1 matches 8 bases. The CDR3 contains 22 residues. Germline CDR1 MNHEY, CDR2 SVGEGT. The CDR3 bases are TGTGCCACCAGACGGATCTTTTGGGAACAGGGGGTGACCACCTTCCTCTCCTACGTGCAGTACTTC. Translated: CATRRIFWEQGVTTFLSYVQYF.

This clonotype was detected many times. The CDR3 protein is CASSMPTDTQYF. CDR3 coding DNA: TGCGCCAGCAGCATGCCCACAGATACGCAGTATTTT. This chain joins TRBV5-1 and TRBJ2-3; D is undetermined. The CDR3 consists of 12 residues. The germline V gene encodes CDR1 SGHRS and CDR2 YFSETQ. The V end lost 4 bases, the J end lost 2 bases, and 5 bases lay between the germline ends.

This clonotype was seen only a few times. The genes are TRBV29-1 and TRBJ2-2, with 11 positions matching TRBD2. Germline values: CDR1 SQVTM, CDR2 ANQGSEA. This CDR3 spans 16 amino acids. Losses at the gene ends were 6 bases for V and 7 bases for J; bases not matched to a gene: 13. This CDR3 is CSVTGTSGRGHGELFF. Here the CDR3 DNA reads TGCAGCGTCACCGGGACTAGCGGAAGAGGACACGGGGAGCTGTTTTTT.